This T cell receptor beta chain was captured by sequencing in a study of T-cell reconstitution after alpha-beta-depleted transplantation in children. Study results and caveats: T-cell counts and diversity at one year following transplant were attributed mainly to newly produced T cells. Reportedly, only several hundred clones from non-depleted graft cells drove alpha-beta T-cell counts at about two months.

About this clonotype: What it binds is not known.

The CDR3 runs to 13 residues. With 5 bases removed from V and 3 bases from J, the gap between germline ends came to 10 bases. The germline gives CDR1 SGHNT, CDR2 YENEEA. Researchers prepared the TCRbeta library using unique molecular identifiers, the study reports. TCRdb reprocessed the PCR reads via MiXCR and lists one record per CDR3 protein. There are a few hundred thousand distinct CDR3 sequences in the sample; 25% to 30% occur only once, and around a third lies in the top ten. Source: PBMCs, taken before TCRalphabeta/CD19-depleted stem cell transplant. The clonotype comes from a boy in the first two years of life with Wiskott-Aldrich syndrome, due to receive a stem cell transplant. This chain joins TRBV11-3 and TRBJ2-5; D might be TRBD1 (5 bases). The CDR3 sequence is CASSPGQEETQYF. The CDR3 DNA is TGTGCCAGCAGCCCCGGACAAGAAGAGACCCAGTACTTC.